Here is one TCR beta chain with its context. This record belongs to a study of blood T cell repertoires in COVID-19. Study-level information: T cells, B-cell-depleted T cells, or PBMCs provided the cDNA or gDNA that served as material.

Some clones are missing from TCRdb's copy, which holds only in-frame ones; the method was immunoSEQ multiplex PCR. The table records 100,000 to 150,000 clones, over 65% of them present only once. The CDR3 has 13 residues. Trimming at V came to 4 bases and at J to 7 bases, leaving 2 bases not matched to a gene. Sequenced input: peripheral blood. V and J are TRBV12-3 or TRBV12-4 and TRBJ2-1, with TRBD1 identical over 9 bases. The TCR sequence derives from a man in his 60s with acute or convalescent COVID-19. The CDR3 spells CASSSDRGNEQFF. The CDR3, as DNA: TGTGCCAGCAGTTCGGACAGGGGAAATGAGCAGTTCTTC.